These 23 T cell receptor beta chains originate from one sample sequenced in a study of blood T cell repertoires in COVID-19. Using immunoSEQ multiplex PCR, the repertoire was profiled, and TCRdb retains in-frame clones only, with some absent. Counted here are 350,000 to 450,000 clones, about 88% occurring once; the ten biggest clones make up approximately 1.5%. Sequencing input: peripheral blood. The origin of the receptors is a middle-aged woman with COVID-19, enrolled during active disease.

The chain uses TRBV30 and TRBJ1-4; D gene uncertain. Germline CDR1 reads GTSNPN; CDR2 reads SVGIG (reference sequence). The V end lost 5 bases, the J end lost 8 bases, and 12 bases lay between the germline ends. The CDR3 totals 12 residues. Here the CDR3 DNA reads TGTGCCTGGTCCCAGGTTTCCGAAAAACTGTTTTTT. The encoded protein is CAWSQVSEKLFF.

The chain combines TRBV27 with TRBJ1-2; weak D call: TRBD1 (5 bases). V dropped 5 bases and J dropped 6 bases, with 13 bases sitting between them. Germline CDR1 and CDR2: MNHEY and SMNVEV (reference sequence). This CDR3 has 13 residues. The CDR3 nucleotides read TGTGCCAGCAGTCCAGGCGGGGCCCATGGCTACACCTTC. Translation gives CASSPGGAHGYTF.

The chain has TRBV7-9 and TRBJ2-3; 12 positions match TRBD2. CDR1 is SEHNR and CDR2 is FQNEAQ in the germline V gene (reference sequence). The CDR3 contains 17 residues. Unmatched junction bases numbered 6, after V lost 0 bases and J lost 5 bases. The CDR3, as DNA: TGTGCCAGCAGCTTAGCCCTAGCGGGGGGGCGCATAGATACGCAGTATTTT. Amino acids: CASSLALAGGRIDTQYF.

V is TRBV5-5 and J is TRBJ2-3, with TRBD1 as a possible D gene (5 bases). Germline V gene data show CDR1 as SGHKS and CDR2 as YYEKEE (reference sequence). CDR3 length: 16 residues. V lost 4 bases and J 1 base, leaving 16 bases between the germline ends. CDR3 in amino acids: CASSLVPGIRTDTQYF. For the CDR3, the DNA is TGTGCCAGCAGCCTAGTGCCAGGGATCCGCACAGATACGCAGTATTTT. Full variable domain (missing parts from reference TRBV5-5 and TRBJ2-3): DAGVTQSPTHLIKTRGQQVTLRCSPISGHKSVSWYQQVLGQGPQFIFQYYEKEERGRGNFPDRFSARQFPNYSSELNVNALLLGDSALYLCASSLVPGIRTDTQYFGPGTRLTVL.

The chain links TRBV7-2 to TRBJ2-1; maybe TRBD2 (5 bases). The CDR3 has 16 residues. The V end lost 1 base, the J end lost 3 bases, and 13 bases lay between the germline ends. Germline CDR1 SGHTA, CDR2 FQGNSA. CDR3 coding DNA: TGTGCCAGCAGCTTAGTAGCGAACACCTTCTACAATGAGCAGTTCTTC. It is translated as CASSLVANTFYNEQFF. Complete variable domain (other parts from reference TRBV7-2 and TRBJ2-1): GAGVSQSPSNKVTEKGKDVELRCDPISGHTALYWYRQSLGQGLEFLIYFQGNSAPDKSGLPSDRFSAERTGGSVSTLTIQRTQQEDSAVYLCASSLVANTFYNEQFFGPGTRLTVL.

V is TRBV5-4 and J is TRBJ2-3, with 9 bases matching TRBD2. CDR1 is SGHNT, CDR2 YYREEE, per germline (reference sequence). Losses at the gene ends were 0 bases for V and 0 bases for J; bases not matched to a gene: 11. The CDR3 is made up of 19 amino acids. The CDR3 nucleotides are TGTGCCAGCAGCTTGGGGCTCGTACGACTAGCGGACAGCACAGATACGCAGTATTTT. Its protein is CASSLGLVRLADSTDTQYF.

This rearrangement joins TRBV2 to TRBJ1-3, with D maybe TRBD1 (5 bases). V was pared by 7 bases and J by 7 bases, with 23 bases between. This CDR3 has 16 residues. CDR1 and CDR2 (germline): SNHLY, FYNNEI. CDR3 in DNA: TGTGCCAGCATCAGCCAGGGTGCTTTATCCTCGAACACCATATATTTT. Residues: CASISQGALSSNTIYF.

This clone came up once. The chain employs TRBV19 and TRBJ1-5; D remains unclear. The CDR3 is 12 amino acids. Trimming left V 5 bases short and J 4 bases short, with 6 bases between. In germline, CDR1 is LNHDA, CDR2 SQIVND (reference sequence). The CDR3 DNA reads TGTGCCAGTAGTGGCGGGAATCAGCCCCAGCATTTT. Its protein is CASSGGNQPQHF.

The CDR3 reads CASSSGTAEAFF. CDR3 bases: TGTGCCAGCAGTTCAGGGACAGCTGAAGCTTTCTTT. This rearrangement joins TRBV27 to TRBJ1-1; 7 positions match TRBD1. The CDR3 is 12 amino acids. Germline V gene data show CDR1 as MNHEY and CDR2 as SMNVEV (reference sequence). The V gene end was trimmed by 4 bases and the J gene end by 6 bases; junction bases not matched to a gene: 2.

This chain connects TRBV28 to TRBJ2-1, with D possibly being TRBD2 (5 bases). V lost 1 base to trimming and J lost 12 bases, with 7 bases between them. CDR3 size: 11 residues. CDR1 MDHEN and CDR2 SYDVKM come from the germline V gene. Written as DNA, the CDR3 is TGTGCCAGCAGTTTATCTCGGGGGCAGTTCTTC. The encoded protein is CASSLSRGQFF.

The V and J genes are TRBV7-9 and TRBJ1-3; D is perhaps TRBD1 (5 bases). The CDR3 sequence is 14 residues long. CDR1 and CDR2 (germline): SEHNR, FQNEAQ (reference sequence). V gave up 6 bases and J gave up 3 bases, with 12 bases separating them. CDR3 sequence (DNA): TGTGCCAGCAGTGCAGGGTTTAGTGGAAACACCATATATTTT. It codes for CASSAGFSGNTIYF.

The V and J genes are TRBV28 and TRBJ1-1; TRBD1 might be the D (6 bases). Germline V gives CDR1 MDHEN, CDR2 SYDVKM. There are 18 residues in the CDR3. V shed 7 bases and J shed 6 bases, with 30 bases lying between them. In DNA form, the CDR3 reads TGTGCCAGCAACCTTCAACGGTGGGGGACACTACAACGGGCTGAAGCTTTCTTT. Its protein product is CASNLQRWGTLQRAEAFF.

The chain combines TRBV30 with TRBJ2-5, with a tentative D call TRBD1 (6 bases). V was shortened by 3 bases and J by 5 bases, with 16 bases between the two germline ends. In germline, CDR1 is GTSNPN, CDR2 SVGIG (reference sequence). This CDR3 has 14 residues. The CDR3 region has the DNA TGTGCCTGGAGCTACAGGGTCGGCTTGGAGACCCAGTACTTC. It specifies CAWSYRVGLETQYF.

The CDR3 is CAPSGGRIFYGYTF. The CDR3 region has the DNA TGTGCCCCGTCGGGAGGACGGATCTTCTATGGCTACACCTTC. The chain uses TRBV3-1 (or the pseudogene TRBV3-2) and TRBJ1-2; D remains ambiguous. V lost 11 bases to trimming and J lost 4 bases, with 20 bases between them. The CDR3 runs 14 residues. Germline V gene sequence: CDR1 LGHDT, CDR2 YNNKEL (reference sequence).

The chain recombines TRBV4-3 with TRBJ1-3; D may be TRBD1 (5 bases). Trimming left V 0 bases short and J 0 bases short, with 15 bases between. CDR1 is LGHNA and CDR2 is YSLEER in the germline V gene. The CDR3 length is 18 residues. This CDR3 is CASSQESQGANSGNTIYF. CDR3 coding DNA: TGCGCCAGCAGCCAAGAATCTCAAGGGGCGAACTCTGGAAACACCATATATTTT.

The J gene is TRBJ2-7, the V gene TRBV7-5; the table's D call, TRBD1, was not checked against the DNA. TRBV7-5 is recorded as a pseudogene. The CDR3 contains 16 residues. The CDR3 loop is CARSPSYQGVTDEQYF. The CDR3 coding sequence is TGTGCCAGAAGCCCTAGTTATCAGGGGGTGACCGACGAGCAGTACTTC.

The V call is TRBV28, the J call TRBJ2-3; 7 bases match TRBD2. The CDR3 length is 15 residues. The V segment lost 5 bases and the J segment 0 bases; nucleotides outside the gene matches: 5. Germline CDR1 and CDR2: MDHEN and SYDVKM. The CDR3 DNA follows: TGTGCCAGCAGTGGGAGCGGGGTAAGCACAGATACGCAGTATTTT. This translates into CASSGSGVSTDTQYF.

J is TRBJ2-7 and V is TRBV11-2; 9 bases match TRBD1. The CDR3 length is 13 residues. V lost 5 bases, J lost 9 bases, and 8 bases stayed unmatched. Germline V CDR1 and CDR2: SGHAT, FQNNGV. CDR3 loop: CASSQQGQGGQYF. The CDR3 DNA is TGTGCCAGCAGCCAACAGGGACAGGGAGGGCAGTACTTC.

The chain links TRBV27 to TRBJ2-6; D is ambiguous. The CDR3 is made up of 17 amino acids. Looked up from germline, CDR1 is MNHEY and CDR2 is SMNVEV (reference sequence). V lost 5 bases, J lost 0 bases, and 14 bases lay in between. CDR3 protein: CASSPRTPLSGANVLTF. The CDR3 nucleotides read TGTGCCAGCAGTCCCCGAACTCCCCTCTCTGGGGCCAACGTCCTGACTTTC.

This clone came up once. V is TRBV27 and J is TRBJ2-7; maybe TRBD2 (5 bases). Germline assignment: CDR1 MNHEY and CDR2 SMNVEV (reference sequence). Trimming left V 8 bases short and J 0 bases short, with 11 bases between. The CDR3 spans 13 residues. DNA for the CDR3: TGTGCCAGCTCCCCGGGGAGCTCCTACGAGCAGTACTTC. Residues: CASSPGSSYEQYF.

Remarks on this clone: Different DNA sequences within this sample yield the same CDR3. J is TRBJ1-5 and V is TRBV7-2; 7 bases align to TRBD1. With 5 bases clipped from V and 2 bases from J, the junction kept 6 bases outside the gene matches. Germline-derived CDR1 and CDR2 are SGHTA and FQGNSA. The CDR3 contains 15 residues. The CDR3, as DNA: TGTGCCAGCAGCCCGGGGCAGGGGGGCAATCAGCCCCAGCATTTT. Translation: CASSPGQGGNQPQHF. Looking up the rest from reference TRBV7-2 and TRBJ1-5 gives the full variable domain: GAGVSQSPSNKVTEKGKDVELRCDPISGHTALYWYRQSLGQGLEFLIYFQGNSAPDKSGLPSDRFSAERTGGSVSTLTIQRTQQEDSAVYLCASSPGQGGNQPQHFGDGTRLSIL.

V usage is TRBV9 and J usage is TRBJ2-1, with 9 positions matching TRBD2. Per the germline V gene, CDR1 is SGDLS and CDR2 is YYNGEE. The CDR3 runs 15 residues. V lost 3 bases to trimming and J lost 8 bases; unmatched junction nucleotides: 9. In DNA form, the CDR3 reads TGTGCCAGCAGCGCCTTTAGCGGGAGTGGCGATGAGCAGTTCTTC. Translating gives CASSAFSGSGDEQFF.

This clone came up a few times. The chain joins TRBV19 to TRBJ2-3; 8 bases are a match to TRBD2. After removal of 1 base from V and 3 bases from J, the junction contained 3 bases not matched to a gene. The CDR3 extends over 15 amino acids. CDR1 is LNHDA and CDR2 is SQIVND in the germline V gene (reference sequence). This CDR3 reads CASSIAGGGTDTQYF. The CDR3 DNA is TGTGCCAGTAGTATAGCGGGAGGGGGTACAGATACGCAGTATTTT.